Shown below are 2 T cell receptor beta chains from a single sample sequenced in a study of CD8 T cells in Susac syndrome. Reverse transcription of about 0.5 to 1 ug RNA was carried out with random hexamers. TCRdb reanalysed the immunoSEQ multiplex PCR reads using MiXCR and keeps one entry per CDR3 protein. This table has 130,000 or so distinct CDR3 sequences, about 90% appearing once. The sample comprised CD8+ T cells from PBMCs. The source of these receptors is a human donor with multiple sclerosis.

This rearrangement joins TRBV30 to TRBJ2-5; D may match TRBD1 or TRBD2 (5 bases each). The CDR3 consists of 10 residues. V was trimmed by 5 bases and J by 5 bases, leaving 6 bases between them. Germline CDR1 is GTSNPN and CDR2 is SVGIG (reference sequence). The CDR3 nucleotides are TGTGCCTGGGAGGGGGAGACCCAGTACTTC. Translation gives CAWEGETQYF.

This rearrangement joins TRBV20-1 to TRBJ2-7; D is perhaps TRBD1 (5 bases). V shed 2 bases and J shed 3 bases, with 5 bases lying between them. The CDR3 is made up of 11 amino acids. Germline V gives CDR1 DFQATT, CDR2 SNEGSKA (reference sequence). The DNA of the CDR3 is TGCAGTGCTAGAACAGGCTACGAGCAGTACTTC. The encoded protein is CSARTGYEQYF.